The 13 T cell receptor beta chains given below trace back to one sample, sequenced in a study of T cells in Graves' hyperthyroidism and ophthalmopathy. There were TCR beta CDR3 regions amplified from RNA transcripts. First-round RT-PCR of the TCR CDR3 relied on the HTBI primer set. TCRdb recomputed calls from the multiplex PCR reads with MiXCR, one row per CDR3 protein. Of roughly 500,000 distinct CDR3 sequences in the sample, approximately 49% are singletons; the top ten hold about 45%. What was sequenced was peripheral blood or thyroid tissue (not recorded which). The receptors shown here come from an adult woman with Graves' disease, either hyperthyroidism or ophthalmopathy (not recorded which).

The sample holds many counts of this clonotype. The V call is TRBV7-9, the J call TRBJ2-5; TRBD2 matches at 8 bases. Per germline, CDR1 SEHNR and CDR2 FQNEAQ (reference sequence). V lost 5 bases and J lost 2; bases outside the gene matches: 16. The CDR3 runs 18 residues. The CDR3 is CASSASGSGRSHQETQYF. The CDR3 nucleotides are TGTGCCAGCAGCGCAAGCGGGAGTGGCAGGAGTCATCAAGAGACCCAGTACTTC. The full variable domain, rest sourced from reference TRBV7-9 and TRBJ2-5, is DTGVSQNPRHKITKRGQNVTFRCDPISEHNRLYWYRQTLGQGPEFLTYFQNEAQLEKSRLLSDRFSAERPKGSFSTLEIQRTEQGDSAMYLCASSASGSGRSHQETQYFGPGTRLLVL.

The V gene is TRBV7-2, the J gene TRBJ2-4; D is undetermined. Germline-derived CDR1 and CDR2 are SGHTA and FQGNSA. The length of the CDR3 is 13 residues. V dropped 3 bases and J dropped 6 bases, with 9 bases sitting between them. The CDR3: CASSFVAGNIQYF. CDR3 coding DNA: TGTGCCAGCAGCTTTGTCGCAGGAAACATTCAGTACTTC. Drawing the rest from reference TRBV7-2 and TRBJ2-4, the complete variable domain is GAGVSQSPSNKVTEKGKDVELRCDPISGHTALYWYRQSLGQGLEFLIYFQGNSAPDKSGLPSDRFSAERTGGSVSTLTIQRTQQEDSAVYLCASSFVAGNIQYFGAGTRLSVL.

The rearrangement uses TRBV6-2 or TRBV6-3 and TRBJ1-1, with 8 nucleotides matching TRBD1. This CDR3 is 14 amino acids long. V lost 2 bases to trimming and J lost 1 base; unmatched junction nucleotides: 0. Per the germline V gene, CDR1 is MNHEY and CDR2 is SVGEGT. The DNA for the CDR3 is TGTGCCAGCAGTTACACAGGGGGGAACACTGAAGCTTTCTTT. As protein: CASSYTGGNTEAFF.

This clonotype has a count of ten or more. The junction differs from germline at one of its ends, possibly a read error. The J gene is TRBJ1-1, the V gene TRBV12-3 or TRBV12-4; D perhaps matches TRBD1 (6 bases). The CDR3 has 14 amino acids. In DNA, the CDR3 is TGTGCCAGCAGCTTAGGGGGGGGTCGCACTGAAGCTTTCTTT. It specifies CASSLGGGRTEAFF.

This chain connects TRBV28 to TRBJ2-7, with D possibly TRBD2 on 5 matching bases. This CDR3 contains 15 residues. The germline V and J ends were trimmed by 4 bases and 3 bases, with 16 bases remaining between them. The V gene's germline CDR1 is MDHEN and CDR2 SYDVKM. The CDR3 protein is CASSSDWASSYEQYF. The CDR3 coding sequence is TGTGCCAGCAGTTCGGACTGGGCCTCGAGCTACGAGCAGTACTTC. Combining the CDR3 with reference TRBV28 and TRBJ2-7 gives the whole variable domain DVKVTQSSRYLVKRTGEKVFLECVQDMDHENMFWYRQDPGLGLRLIYFSYDVKMKEKGDIPEGYSVSREKKERFSLILESASTNQTSMYLCASSSDWASSYEQYFGPGTRLTVT.

The V call is TRBV5-6, the J call TRBJ2-2; 7 positions match TRBD2. CDR3 length: 15 residues. In germline, CDR1 is SGHDT, CDR2 YYEEEE. The trim removed 7 bases at V and 0 bases at J, leaving 6 bases unmatched. DNA of the CDR3: TGTGCCAGCGGCAGGCGGGGGTCGAACACCGGGGAGCTGTTTTTT. Translated, it gives CASGRRGSNTGELFF.

The chain combines TRBV9 with TRBJ1-5, with no clear D. In germline, CDR1 is SGDLS, CDR2 YYNGEE. The CDR3 totals 15 residues. Trimming stripped 5 bases from V and 2 bases from J, with 14 bases between. Here the CDR3 DNA reads TGTGCCAGCAGGATAGGTGGGGAAGGCAATCAGCCCCAGCATTTT. Protein product: CASRIGGEGNQPQHF.

At least ten counts were recorded for this clonotype. The rearrangement joins TRBV20-1 to TRBJ1-2; TRBD1 matches 9 bases. The V and J ends lost 8 bases and 8 bases, in that order; junction bases with no gene match: 9. The CDR3 sequence is 12 residues long. CDR1 and CDR2 from the germline V gene are DFQATT and SNEGSKA (reference sequence). The CDR3 spells CSSRDRAYGYTF. The CDR3 region has the DNA TGCAGTTCCAGGGACAGGGCGTACGGCTACACCTTC.

The chain employs TRBV13 and TRBJ2-3, with 8 bases that match TRBD1. The CDR3 runs to 15 residues. The germline CDR1 and CDR2 sequences are PRHDT and FYEKMQ (reference sequence). J was trimmed by 3 bases and V by 1 base; bases with no gene match: 3. The chain's CDR3 is CASSLDDRGTDTQYF. CDR3 DNA sequence: TGTGCCAGCAGCTTAGACGACAGGGGTACAGATACGCAGTATTTT.

This clonotype was seen repeatedly, ten times or more. This chain links TRBV5-1 with TRBJ2-2, with D possibly called TRBD1 or TRBD2 (5 bases each). V was clipped by 4 bases and J by 2 bases, with 12 bases between them. The CDR3 covers 15 residues. Per germline, CDR1 SGHRS and CDR2 YFSETQ. CDR3 sequence (DNA): TGCGCCAGCAGCCACCCGGGACCAAACACCGGGGAGCTGTTTTTT. It encodes CASSHPGPNTGELFF.

There are many counts of this clonotype. The genes are TRBV7-2 and TRBJ2-2, with 7 bases lining up with TRBD1. Germline assignment: CDR1 SGHTA and CDR2 FQGNSA. This CDR3 contains 16 residues. J lost 6 bases, V lost 1 base, and 8 bases had no gene match. DNA for the CDR3: TGTGCCAGCAGCTTAGTGGGACAGCGAGGGTCCGGGGAGCTGTTTTTT. The encoded protein is CASSLVGQRGSGELFF.

To note about this clonotype: Just one base apart from a much larger clone, this may be a read error. The chain carries TRBV7-8 and TRBJ2-5; TRBD2 agrees at 9 bases. CDR3 length equals 15 residues. Germline trimming cut 5 bases from V and 9 bases from J; bases unmatched to any gene: 13. The germline V gene encodes CDR1 SGHVS and CDR2 FQNEAQ. Here the CDR3 reads CASSPGAGGPGAQYF. The CDR3 DNA reads as TGTGCCAGCAGCCCCGGGGCGGGAGGGCCAGGGGCCCAGTACTTC.

The chain combines TRBV12-3 or TRBV12-4 with TRBJ1-2, with unresolved D. V lost 6 bases and J 5 bases, leaving 16 bases between the germline ends. The CDR3 extends over 14 amino acids. The CDR3 region has the DNA TGTGCCAGCAGCCAAGTAGAACTGGGGTATGGCTACACCTTC. Protein sequence: CASSQVELGYGYTF.